This T cell receptor beta chain was sequenced during a study of blood T cell repertoires in COVID-19 (dated by TCRdb to 2018 to 2021). At the level of the whole study: Collaborator samples came from the United States, Italy and Spain and covered acute and convalescent phases of COVID-19. The material from the prospective study consisted of cDNA or gDNA derived from T cells, B-cell-depleted T cells, or PBMCs. Subjects who had been exposed to COVID-19, were actively infected with it, or had recovered from it provided the deeply sampled blood TCRbeta repertoires that made up the dataset. The repertoires were made available in a free public database intended to serve as a resource for research on the immune response to SARS-CoV-2. The samples were drawn from two sources: the first 160 participants of the ongoing ImmuneRACE study, and some 1,300 subjects contributed by 6 global collaborators. Sample metadata almost always included a de-identified subject ID, COVID-19 status, age in years and sex. HLA class I and class II types, where available, came from metadata supplied by the sample provider rather than from assay-based typing.

As concerns this clone: Which antigen it targets is not known. Per-base qualities were not stored, and no clone one base away is much larger.

At one collaborating source in Seattle, patients were enrolled during active infection and were followed longitudinally through the course of disease. Whole blood was collected in K2EDTA tubes by collaborating institutions according to the institutions' own protocols. For TCRbeta analysis, collaborator samples were shipped as frozen whole blood, as isolated PBMCs, or as DNA extracted from either sample type. Counted from cysteine to phenylalanine, this CDR3 has 14 amino acids. Of the read, only the CDR3 DNA is kept; its 42 bases are in frame from base 1. V is pared back by 3 bases and J by 3 bases, with 8 bases lying between the germline termini. CDR1 and CDR2, looked up from the germline V gene (reference sequence), are MNHEY and SMNVEV. TCRbeta CDR3 regions were amplified from genomic DNA by means of the immunoSEQ Assay, a bias-controlled multiplex PCR. Per the authors' processing: The number of nucleated cells in each sample was estimated by amplification of reference gene primers within the assay. To quantify the absolute abundance of each unique TCRbeta CDR3 rearrangement, sequence reads were collapsed and filtered. For each sample, productive Simpson clonality was calculated as the square root of Simpson's diversity index over productive rearrangements. Here the immuneACCESS table is served through TCRdb, limited to in-frame sequences with V and J called. Missing clones are a known gap in these copies; in checked studies unresolved V genes cover under half, and the rest lacks a known reason. V, J and clone size were drawn from that table, and D and trimming were deduced from the DNA. A total of about 200,000 clones appear in this sample, about 93% of them only once. The ten biggest clones cover 0.6% to 0.9% of the sample.

Results and caveats for the whole study, not just this receptor: The amount of clinical and demographic metadata varied by source and participant and was provided uncurated.

This sequence was found in a man aged 30 to 39 with COVID-19, enrolled during active disease. The specimen was peripheral blood. The chain uses TRBV27 and TRBJ2-2, with the D gene too uncertain to name. CDR3 loop: CASSFELDTGELFF. In nucleotide form, the sequence is TGTGCCAGCAGTTTTGAGTTGGACACCGGGGAGCTGTTTTTT.